This T cell receptor (beta chain) emerged from a study of the immune and genomic landscape of osteosarcoma (dated by TCRdb to 2019 to 2021). A note on the overall study: A total of roughly 47 pediatric and adult patients with high-grade osteosarcoma made up the overall cohort, and the median age at diagnosis was roughly 27 years (range roughly 5-85). Poor-risk disease was overrepresented in the cohort, as 73% of patients had an unfavorable pathologic response to standard therapy and around 65% were deceased. In the overall cohort, over 45% of patients were male, and just under 80% had localized disease at diagnosis. Osteosarcoma specimens were profiled with whole genome, RNA and T-cell receptor sequencing plus immunohistochemistry and reverse phase protein arrays so that immunogenic potential could be defined. The osteosarcoma immunogenomic landscape was characterized by integrating TCR sequencing results with transcriptome, protein array and immunostaining data. The goal of the study was to explain why immune checkpoint inhibitors have shown limited clinical activity in osteosarcoma. Two samples from the same tumor site were contributed by each of a few patients. What the work shows at the level of the full study, not this receptor alone: Sample size was not determined by any statistical method, because osteosarcoma is rare and every possible sample was collected. Matched blood was collected from only a couple of patients, alongside the frozen tumor specimens. About 5 cases had a single hyperexpanded clone dominating the repertoire, and all had fewer than 100 T-cell clonotypes. Productive TCR clonality was low overall, averaging roughly 0.095 with a maximum of 0.3, suggesting limited T-cell clonal expansion. The clonality benchmarks were taken from external normal skin and healthy peripheral blood data instead of from matched normal tissue. TCR productive clonality was higher in the immune-hot C3 cluster than the cold C1 cluster but still low overall.

CDR1 SGHKS and CDR2 YYEKEE were looked up in the germline V gene (reference sequence). CDR3 length: 17 amino acids, cysteine to phenylalanine. Only the CDR3 region is kept as DNA, spanning 51 bases read in frame from base 1. Relative to germline, V is 4 bases shorter and J is 0 bases shorter, with 19 bases between their ends. TCR beta chain CDR3 regions were immunosequenced using the ImmunoSEQ Assay (Adaptive Biotechnologies). As for how the authors treated the data: TCRB rearrangements, read counts, read proportions and gene usage were exported through the ImmunoSEQ Analyzer platform. T-cell clonality was calculated on productive rearrangements as 1 minus Pielou's evenness. In the clonal space homeostasis analysis, clonotypes were grouped as rare, small, medium, large or hyperexpanded (0.01 to 1 of the repertoire). TCR productive clonality was compared across immune clusters C1, C2 and C3 using the Wilcoxon rank sum test. The source is immuneACCESS, and TCRdb retained only in-frame sequences with V and J called. Part of the clones is not carried over; for the studies checked, unresolved V genes explain less than half of this, and the remainder is unexplained. V and J calls plus clone size are reproduced from that table; the DNA served to infer D and trimming. Counted in this sample were roughly 10,000 clones; about 72% of them appeared once. The ten top clones hold 15% to 20% of the sample.

On this clone itself: Its specific antigen is unknown. No base qualities exist here, and no much larger clone lies one base off it.

The tumors sampled were post-treatment primary, local recurrence and metastasis specimens taken from patients with a poor prognosis. The chain is encoded by TRBV5-5 joined to TRBJ1-1; the best D guess is TRBD1, with 5 bases matching. Sample: osteosarcoma tumor tissue from the lung. This TCR was recovered from a human donor with osteosarcoma. The CDR3 in this case is CASSPDRQPLMNTEAFF. The DNA sequence reads TGTGCCAGCAGCCCGGATAGACAGCCCCTCATGAACACTGAAGCTTTCTTT.